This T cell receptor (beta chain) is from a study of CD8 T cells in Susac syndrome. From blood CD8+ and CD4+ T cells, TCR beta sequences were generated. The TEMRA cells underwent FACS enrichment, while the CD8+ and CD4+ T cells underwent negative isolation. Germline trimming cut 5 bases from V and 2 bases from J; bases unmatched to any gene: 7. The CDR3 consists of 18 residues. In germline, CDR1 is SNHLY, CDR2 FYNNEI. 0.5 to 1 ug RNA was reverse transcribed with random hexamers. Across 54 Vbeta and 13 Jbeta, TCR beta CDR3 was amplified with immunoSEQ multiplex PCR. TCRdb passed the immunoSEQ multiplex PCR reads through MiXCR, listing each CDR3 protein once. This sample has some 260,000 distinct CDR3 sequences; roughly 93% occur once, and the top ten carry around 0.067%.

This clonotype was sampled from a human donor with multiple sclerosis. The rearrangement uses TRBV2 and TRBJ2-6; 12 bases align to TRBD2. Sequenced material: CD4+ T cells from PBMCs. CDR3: CASSPTSGRTAGANVLTF. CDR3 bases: TGTGCCAGCAGTCCTACTAGCGGGAGGACAGCTGGGGCCAACGTCCTGACTTTC.